These 10 T cell receptor beta chains were all obtained from the same sample, sequenced in a study of blood T cell repertoires in COVID-19. Clones were read by immunoSEQ multiplex PCR, and TCRdb kept only the in-frame ones, dropping some. Of around 60,000 clones in the sample, 70% to 80% were seen once. Sequencing input: peripheral blood. The receptor set was obtained from a man older than 75 with active or convalescent COVID-19.

The chain couples TRBV6-1 to TRBJ1-5; TRBD1 might be the D (6 bases). The CDR3 length is 18 residues. Trimming removed 3 bases at V and 0 bases at J, with 18 bases between. Germline V gene sequence: CDR1 MNHNS, CDR2 SASEGT. CDR3 DNA: TGTGCCAGCAGTGATGGAAACAGGGCAGTGAATAGCAATCAGCCCCAGCATTTT. It encodes CASSDGNRAVNSNQPQHF.

This sequence joins TRBV3-1 (or the pseudogene TRBV3-2) and TRBJ2-3, with 9 bases aligning to TRBD2. CDR3 size: 16 residues. The V gene's germline CDR1 is LGHDT and CDR2 YNNKEL (reference sequence). J gave up 1 base and V 7 bases, and 9 bases lay outside the gene matches. The CDR3 coding sequence is TGTGCCAGCAACCTAGGGGGACTAGCTGGCACAGATACGCAGTATTTT. It yields the protein CASNLGGLAGTDTQYF.

This chain joins TRBV21-1 and TRBJ2-7; the tabulated D call, TRBD1, remains unverified against the DNA. TRBV21-1 is a pseudogene segment. The CDR3 loop spans 13 amino acids. The CDR3 loop is CASSKALKGARKV. CDR3 nucleotides: TGTGCCAGCAGCAAAGCGCTTAAAGGGGCCCGAAAGGTC.

The chain carries TRBV7-3 and TRBJ1-6; 7 nucleotides agree with TRBD1. CDR1 is SGHTA, CDR2 FQGTGA, per germline. V lost 2 bases to trimming and J lost 5 bases; unmatched junction nucleotides: 6. This CDR3 is 16 amino acids long. The CDR3 loop reads CASSLAGTVNNSPLHF. The CDR3 DNA is TGTGCCAGCAGCTTAGCGGGGACAGTGAATAATTCACCCCTCCACTTT.

The chain has TRBV20-1 and TRBJ2-1, with D hard to call. Trimming stripped 3 bases from V and 0 bases from J, with 12 bases between. The germline V gene encodes CDR1 DFQATT and CDR2 SNEGSKA (reference sequence). The CDR3 is made up of 15 amino acids. The CDR3 here is CSASSQLSSYNEQFF. The CDR3 nucleotides read TGCAGTGCTAGTTCACAGTTAAGCTCCTACAATGAGCAGTTCTTC.

V is TRBV19 and J is TRBJ1-2, with 8 bases identical to TRBD1. This CDR3 comprises 14 residues. Germline V gene data show CDR1 as LNHDA and CDR2 as SQIVND (reference sequence). The J segment lost 5 bases and the V segment lost 8 bases, leaving 10 bases of the junction unmatched. This CDR3 reads CASLNRDRSYGYTF. In nucleotides, the CDR3 is TGTGCCAGTCTAAACCGGGACAGGTCATATGGCTACACCTTC.

The chain has TRBV3-1 (or the pseudogene TRBV3-2) and TRBJ2-1, with D possibly matching TRBD2 (6 bases). V was pared by 6 bases and J by 2 bases, with 14 bases between. The CDR3 has 15 amino acids. The germline V gene has CDR1 LGHDT and CDR2 YNNKEL (reference sequence). DNA for the CDR3: TGTGCCAGCAGATTTGGCGGGATGACCTACAATGAGCAGTTCTTC. It yields the protein CASRFGGMTYNEQFF.

The chain recombines TRBV5-4 with TRBJ2-1; TRBD2 agrees at 8 bases. V lost 0 bases, J lost 5 bases, and 4 bases stayed unmatched. Per germline, CDR1 SGHNT and CDR2 YYREEE (reference sequence). CDR3 size: 15 residues. In DNA form, the CDR3 reads TGTGCCAGCAGCTTGGGCGGGAGGAATAACAATGAGCAGTTCTTC. Its protein is CASSLGGRNNNEQFF.

This chain's CDR3 is CASSLAGPERTDTQYF. The CDR3 DNA follows: TGTGCCAGCAGCTTAGCGGGGCCAGAGCGCACAGATACGCAGTATTTT. The V and J genes are TRBV7-6 and TRBJ2-3, with D perhaps TRBD1 (5 bases). The germline V and J ends were trimmed by 0 bases and 1 base, with 11 bases remaining between them. This CDR3 comprises 16 residues. Germline lookup yields CDR1 SGHVS and CDR2 FNYEAQ.

This chain joins TRBV7-9 and TRBJ2-7; D gene unclear. Germline V gene data show CDR1 as SEHNR and CDR2 as FQNEAQ (reference sequence). This CDR3 has 13 residues. Trimming cost V 1 base and J 8 bases, with 12 bases left between them. CDR3 sequence (DNA): TGTGCCAGCAGCTTAGATTTGTCTACGAAGCAGTACTTC. It encodes CASSLDLSTKQYF.